The clone carrying this TCR beta chain was recorded once. There are 16 residues in the CDR3. Germline CDR1 SGHRS, CDR2 YFSETQ. The ends were cut back, 0 bases at V and 1 base at J, with 13 bases in the middle. The repertoire was sequenced with immunoSEQ multiplex PCR; TCRdb's copy has only in-frame clones and lacks some. The sample lists about 2.3 million clones; under 95% were seen once. This entry belongs to a study of shared clonotypes between healthy human individuals. V usage is TRBV5-1 and J usage is TRBJ2-5, with a possible D match to TRBD2 (6 bases). Sequencing was performed on naive CD4+ T cells from PBMCs. Subset of the sample: CD45RA+ positively selected. The TCR comes from a man aged 18 to 30 in good health. Some clones in this sample may be carry-over from other donors' samples. CDR3 sequence: CASSLGGDGPQETQYF. The CDR3 DNA sequence: TGCGCCAGCAGCTTGGGGGGGGACGGACCCCAAGAGACCCAGTACTTC.